One and the same sample provided the 4 T cell receptor beta chains below, sequenced in a study of blood T cells in healthy people across ages. Sample-barcoded 5' priming and a J-beta primer mix drove a second PCR of about 6 to 11 cycles. TCRdb processed the 5' RACE reads anew with MiXCR; each CDR3 protein has one entry. In the table there are more than 650,000 distinct CDR3 sequences, around 24% of which are singletons. The sample also formed part of further work on T cells of mothers and their children.

Source material: blood. These receptors all come from a boy aged 5-17 years in good health.

This clonotype was seen only a few times. V and J are TRBV7-3 and TRBJ1-1; D not resolved. This CDR3 comprises 13 residues. CDR1 and CDR2 from the germline V gene are SGHTA and FQGTGA. V was shortened by 5 bases and J by 6 bases, with 13 bases between the two germline ends. This CDR3 reads CASSPSAGAEAFF. The CDR3, as DNA: TGTGCCAGCAGCCCATCGGCGGGTGCTGAAGCTTTCTTT.

The chain uses TRBV5-4 and TRBJ1-2; no reliable D call. The CDR3 length is 15 residues. Trimming left V 0 bases short and J 2 bases short, with 11 bases between. The germline V gene encodes CDR1 SGHNT and CDR2 YYREEE (reference sequence). In nucleotides, the CDR3 is TGTGCCAGCAGCTTGGTAGGTCGTTACAACTATGGCTACACCTTC. It specifies CASSLVGRYNYGYTF.

This clonotype was detected many times. Compared with germline, one end of the junction differs, possibly owing to a read error. The chain carries TRBV6-2 or TRBV6-3 and TRBJ2-7, with no clear D. Germline assignment: CDR1 MNHEY and CDR2 SVGEGT. The CDR3 is made up of 11 amino acids. CDR3: CASTDSYEQYF. The CDR3 DNA follows: TGCGCCAGCACCGATTCCTACGAGCAGTACTTC.

This sequence joins TRBV27 and TRBJ2-3; D possibly uses TRBD1 or TRBD2 (5 bases each). Trimming took off 11 bases at V and 1 base at J, with 13 bases between the two ends. The length of the CDR3 is 13 residues. The germline V gene encodes CDR1 MNHEY and CDR2 SMNVEV (reference sequence). The CDR3 here is CASGRVGTDTQYF. Written as DNA, the CDR3 is TGTGCCTCGGGGCGGGTGGGCACAGATACGCAGTATTTT.